The 29 T cell receptor beta chains given below trace back to one sample, sequenced in a study of blood T cells in healthy people across ages (dated by TCRdb to about 2015). Library preparation used 5' RACE. Sequencer: Illumina HiSeq 2500. A second about 7 to 12 cycle PCR used a sample-barcoded 5' primer and a J-beta primer mix. TCRdb cleaned the public reads at Q25 with fastp, built clones with MiXCR and kept in-frame beta chains. Rows with a matching CDR3 protein are joined into one entry that keeps the most common DNA and genes. The sample profile shows about 640,000 distinct CDR3 sequences; around 38% of them were found once. The ten largest clones capture roughly 30% of the sample. Sequenced input: blood. The receptors stem from an elderly man in good health.

The J gene is TRBJ1-1, the V gene TRBV29-1; 8 positions agree with TRBD1. Germline assignment: CDR1 SQVTM and CDR2 ANQGSEA. This CDR3 is built from 14 residues. The trim removed 4 bases at V and 1 base at J, leaving 5 bases unmatched. The CDR3 DNA follows: TGCAGCGTTGCCCAAGGGACAGGGAACACTGAAGCTTTCTTT. This encodes CSVAQGTGNTEAFF.

In its sample, this clonotype was seen a few times. The chain links TRBV3-1 to TRBJ2-3; tentatively, D is TRBD2 (6 bases). Trimming removed 0 bases from V and 10 bases from J, with 17 bases in between. This CDR3 contains 15 residues. CDR1 LGHDT and CDR2 YNNKEL come from the germline V gene (reference sequence). The chain's CDR3 is CASSQDRSRDCAQYF. In DNA form, the CDR3 reads TGTGCCAGCAGCCAAGACAGGAGCAGGGACTGTGCGCAGTATTTT.

This clonotype was recorded only once. The chain has TRBV7-2 and TRBJ2-7; possibly TRBD1 for D (6 bases). The CDR3 has 16 amino acids. The germline V and J ends were trimmed by 1 base and 7 bases, with 20 bases remaining between them. Germline V CDR1 and CDR2: SGHTA, FQGNSA. The CDR3 DNA reads TGTGCCAGCAGCTTAGATTTGGCAGGGGTGCGGAATGAGCAGTACTTC. Protein product: CASSLDLAGVRNEQYF. Looking up the rest from reference TRBV7-2 and TRBJ2-7 gives the full variable domain: GAGVSQSPSNKVTEKGKDVELRCDPISGHTALYWYRQSLGQGLEFLIYFQGNSAPDKSGLPSDRFSAERTGGSVSTLTIQRTQQEDSAVYLCASSLDLAGVRNEQYFGPGTRLTVT.

Many counts were recorded for this clonotype. This sequence joins TRBV24-1 and TRBJ2-6, with 10 nucleotides matching TRBD1. The CDR3 is 18 residues long. The germline CDR1 and CDR2 sequences are KGHDR and SFDVKD. With 5 bases clipped from V and 0 bases from J, the junction kept 6 bases outside the gene matches. This CDR3 reads CATSATGQGTSGANVLTF. The CDR3 region has the DNA TGTGCCACCAGTGCGACGGGACAGGGGACCTCTGGGGCCAACGTCCTGACTTTC.

This clonotype was picked up many times. The gene calls are TRBV21-1 and TRBJ1-5; TRBD1 is taken as the D call from the table, unchecked against the DNA. TRBV21-1 is listed as a pseudogene. The CDR3 contains 15 residues. The CDR3 sequence: CASRTQGMRGQPQHF. The CDR3 region has the DNA TGTGCCAGCAGGACACAGGGGATGAGAGGTCAGCCCCAGCATTTT.

This clonotype was picked up a small number of times. The chain employs TRBV18 and TRBJ1-4, with no clear D. This CDR3 has 15 amino acids. In germline, CDR1 is KGHSH, CDR2 LQKENI. Trimming shortened V by 3 bases and J by 4 bases, and 12 bases separated the two germline ends. CDR3 DNA sequence: TGTGCCAGCTCACCGAACCCTGGGAATAATGAAAAACTGTTTTTT. Translated: CASSPNPGNNEKLFF.

To note about this clonotype: One junction end disagrees with the germline gene, perhaps due to a read error. The chain links TRBV7-9 to TRBJ2-7; D call uncertain. Germline V CDR1 and CDR2: SEHNR, FQNEAQ (reference sequence). The CDR3 is made up of 13 amino acids. CDR3 sequence reads: CASSLAGSYGQYF. The DNA of the CDR3 is TGTGCCAGCAGCTTAGCCGGGTCCTACGGGCAGTACTTC.

The V gene is TRBV9, the J gene TRBJ2-1; D may be TRBD2 (5 bases). V lost 1 base, J lost 8 bases, and 10 bases lay in between. Germline CDR1 and CDR2: SGDLS and YYNGEE. This CDR3 has 13 residues. The CDR3 reads CASSVRERDEQFF. DNA for the CDR3: TGTGCCAGCAGCGTACGAGAGAGGGATGAGCAGTTCTTC.

Concerning this clonotype: A read error may account for a junction end that differs from germline. This rearrangement joins TRBV4-3 to TRBJ2-5; D unresolved. The CDR3 consists of 11 residues. Germline CDR1 is LGHNA and CDR2 is YSLEER. The DNA of the CDR3 is TGCGCCAGCAGGGGTGGCGAGACCCTGTACTTC. Residues: CASRGGETLYF.

This chain uses TRBV6-5 with TRBJ2-5, with unresolved D. CDR3 length: 16 residues. V dropped 0 bases and J dropped 0 bases, with 11 bases sitting between them. The germline V gene has CDR1 MNHEY and CDR2 SVGAGI. CDR3 loop: CASSYSGYSYQETQYF. The CDR3 bases are TGTGCCAGCAGTTACTCGGGGTACTCCTACCAAGAGACCCAGTACTTC.

The table lists this clonotype with many counts. This chain connects TRBV5-1 to TRBJ2-3; no definite D call. Germline V gives CDR1 SGHRS, CDR2 YFSETQ. This CDR3 has 12 amino acids. The germline V and J ends were trimmed by 4 bases and 4 bases, with 7 bases remaining between them. Here the CDR3 reads CASSRDSDTQYF. The CDR3 coding sequence is TGCGCCAGCAGCAGGGATTCAGATACGCAGTATTTT.

The chain recombines TRBV20-1 with TRBJ2-1, with a possible D match to TRBD1 (5 bases). This CDR3 contains 15 residues. V gave up 0 bases and J gave up 1 base, with 10 bases separating them. Looked up from germline, CDR1 is DFQATT and CDR2 is SNEGSKA (reference sequence). The CDR3 spells CSARDTTVSYNEQFF. The CDR3 coding sequence is TGCAGTGCTAGAGATACGACAGTTTCCTACAATGAGCAGTTCTTC.

This chain joins TRBV18 and TRBJ1-1, with 9 bases aligning to TRBD1. Germline values: CDR1 KGHSH, CDR2 LQKENI. The length of the CDR3 is 15 residues. J gave up 5 bases and V 6 bases, and 10 bases lay outside the gene matches. CDR3 nucleotide sequence: TGTGCCAGCTCGCTTCCCGACAGGGGGAAGACTGAAGCTTTCTTT. Protein sequence: CASSLPDRGKTEAFF.

As to this clonotype: Sequence at one end of the junction differs from germline and may be a read error. The V gene is TRBV28, the J gene TRBJ2-3; 13 positions match TRBD2. Germline V gives CDR1 MDHEN, CDR2 SYDVKM. This CDR3 region has 18 residues. The CDR3 DNA is TGTACCAGCAGCCTCCTTTCCGGACTAGCGGGGGGCACAGATACGCAGTATTTT. This sequence encodes CTSSLLSGLAGGTDTQYF.

This clonotype was seen repeatedly, ten times or more. V usage is TRBV6-2 or TRBV6-3 and J usage is TRBJ2-7; D call uncertain. Germline assignment: CDR1 MNHEY and CDR2 SVGEGT. The CDR3 totals 12 residues. V was cut by 6 bases and J by 3 bases, with 9 bases left in between. For the CDR3, the DNA is TGTGCCAGCAGCCCTTTGAGCTACGAGCAGTACTTC. The encoded protein is CASSPLSYEQYF.

The chain links TRBV4-2 to TRBJ1-1, with D unclear. There are 14 residues in the CDR3. The V gene lost 3 bases and the J gene lost 6 bases, with 14 bases spanning the gap. CDR1 is LGHNA, CDR2 YNFKEQ, per germline. CDR3 DNA sequence: TGTGCCAGCAGCCAGAATCGTGGGGTATCTGAAGCTTTCTTT. This gives the protein CASSQNRGVSEAFF.

V usage is TRBV6-2 or TRBV6-3 and J usage is TRBJ2-3, with 9 bases aligning to TRBD2. V gave up 9 bases and J gave up 1 base; unmatched junction bases: 11. Per the germline V gene, CDR1 is MNHEY and CDR2 is SVGEGT. The CDR3 consists of 16 residues. CDR3 residues: CARGRGGRGGTDTQYF. In nucleotides, the CDR3 is TGTGCCAGAGGCCGGGGCGGGAGGGGGGGCACAGATACGCAGTATTTT.

This clonotype was counted ten times or more. V and J are TRBV7-2 and TRBJ1-6; D is uncertain. V shed 4 bases and J shed 6 bases, with 25 bases lying between them. The CDR3 runs to 19 residues. Germline loops: CDR1 SGHTA, CDR2 FQGNSA. CDR3 coding DNA: TGTGCCAGCAGCTACTCCACGGTGGCCAGGACTTATCGTAATTCACCCCTCCACTTT. Its translation is CASSYSTVARTYRNSPLHF.

This clonotype was seen only a few times. This chain joins TRBV4-1 and TRBJ2-7; D gene ambiguous. Germline V gene sequence: CDR1 MGHRA, CDR2 YSYEKL. The CDR3 covers 15 residues. Between the trimmed V and J ends, which lost 1 base and 2 bases, there was a span of 12 bases. Here the CDR3 reads CASSQGADAAYEQYF. The CDR3 DNA sequence: TGCGCCAGCAGCCAAGGGGCGGACGCCGCCTACGAGCAGTACTTC.

This clonotype appeared a few times. This sequence joins TRBV5-1 and TRBJ2-3; TRBD2 aligns across 8 bases. This CDR3 has 15 amino acids. V trimming: 4 bases; J trimming: 4 bases; junction bases outside the gene matches: 8. The germline gives CDR1 SGHRS, CDR2 YFSETQ. The CDR3: CASSTGGAGADTQYF. The CDR3 DNA is TGCGCCAGCAGCACCGGGGGGGCCGGGGCAGATACGCAGTATTTT. Complete variable domain (other parts from reference TRBV5-1 and TRBJ2-3): KAGVTQTPRYLIKTRGQQVTLSCSPISGHRSVSWYQQTPGQGLQFLFEYFSETQRNKGNFPGRFSGRQFSNSRSEMNVSTLELGDSALYLCASSTGGAGADTQYFGPGTRLTVL.

V is TRBV4-3 and J is TRBJ2-1, with 7 bases fitting TRBD2. Per germline, CDR1 LGHNA and CDR2 YSLEER. This CDR3 is 17 amino acids long. Germline trimming cut 4 bases from V and 6 bases from J; bases unmatched to any gene: 15. The CDR3 DNA reads as TGCGCCAGCAGCCCGGGGCTAGCGGACCTAAACTTCAATGAGCAGTTCTTC. Translated, it gives CASSPGLADLNFNEQFF.

The chain is built from TRBV5-1 and TRBJ2-5, with TRBD1 as a possible D gene (5 bases). Germline V gives CDR1 SGHRS, CDR2 YFSETQ. V was shortened by 4 bases and J by 2 bases, with 18 bases between the two germline ends. This CDR3 region has 16 residues. The CDR3 DNA reads as TGCGCCAGCAGCCAAACGACAGACATTTCTCAAGAGACCCAGTACTTC. It yields the protein CASSQTTDISQETQYF.

The rearrangement joins TRBV10-2 to TRBJ2-7; no firm D call. The CDR3 is 17 amino acids. V lost 0 bases to trimming and J lost 1 base, with 16 bases between them. Germline CDR1 WSHSY, CDR2 SAAADI. CDR3 residues: CASSESGVGLGSYEQYF. The DNA for the CDR3 is TGCGCCAGCAGTGAGTCAGGTGTGGGGTTGGGGTCCTACGAGCAGTACTTC.

V gene TRBV13 combines with J gene TRBJ2-4; tentative D call: TRBD1 (5 bases). V was trimmed by 6 bases and J by 6 bases, leaving 12 bases between them. The CDR3 is 13 residues long. The germline V gene has CDR1 PRHDT and CDR2 FYEKMQ (reference sequence). The CDR3 protein is CASSPGYGNIQYF. In DNA, the CDR3 is TGTGCCAGCAGTCCAGGGTATGGAAACATTCAGTACTTC.

This clonotype was found once. V usage is TRBV7-9 and J usage is TRBJ1-1, with 12 nucleotides matching TRBD1. This CDR3 contains 15 residues. Losses at the gene ends were 4 bases for V and 4 bases for J; bases not matched to a gene: 4. Germline V gives CDR1 SEHNR, CDR2 FQNEAQ (reference sequence). The CDR3 reads CASSSGDRGLTEAFF. The CDR3 bases are TGTGCCAGCAGCTCCGGGGACAGGGGGCTCACTGAAGCTTTCTTT.

This clonotype was seen only a few times. The chain carries TRBV6-6 and TRBJ1-5; D might be TRBD1 (5 bases). CDR1 MNHNY and CDR2 SVGAGI come from the germline V gene (reference sequence). V was cut by 5 bases and J by 9 bases, with 11 bases left in between. This CDR3 region has 12 residues. The DNA for the CDR3 is TGTGCCAGCAGTACAGGTTCTTGGCCCCAGCATTTT. It encodes CASSTGSWPQHF.

J is TRBJ2-5 and V is TRBV7-9; possible D gene TRBD2, 6 bases. Gene TRBJ2-7 matches the end of the DNA better, so the J call may be wrong. Germline CDR1 SEHNR, CDR2 FQNEAQ (reference sequence). The CDR3 has 14 residues. CDR3 loop: CASSLASAGNEQYF. CDR3 DNA sequence: TGTGCCAGCAGCTTAGCTTCGGCGGGGAACGAGCAGTACTTC.

This clonotype was detected only a few times. The chain uses TRBV9 and TRBJ2-1, with 15 bases that match TRBD2. The CDR3 covers 17 residues. Losses at the gene ends were 2 bases for V and 7 bases for J; bases not matched to a gene: 7. From germline, CDR1 is SGDLS and CDR2 YYNGEE. In DNA form, the CDR3 reads TGTGCCAGCAGCGTCCAACCGGGACTAGCGGGGGGAAATGAGCAGTTCTTC. Its translation: CASSVQPGLAGGNEQFF.

Here the CDR3 DNA reads TGTGCCAGCAGTGTAGAAAAGGGAACCGGGGAGCTGTTTTTT. This translates into CASSVEKGTGELFF. The chain recombines TRBV6-4 with TRBJ2-2; D is uncertain. Germline assignment: CDR1 MRHNA and CDR2 SNTAGT. V lost 4 bases and J lost 5, with 11 bases in between. The CDR3 loop spans 14 amino acids.